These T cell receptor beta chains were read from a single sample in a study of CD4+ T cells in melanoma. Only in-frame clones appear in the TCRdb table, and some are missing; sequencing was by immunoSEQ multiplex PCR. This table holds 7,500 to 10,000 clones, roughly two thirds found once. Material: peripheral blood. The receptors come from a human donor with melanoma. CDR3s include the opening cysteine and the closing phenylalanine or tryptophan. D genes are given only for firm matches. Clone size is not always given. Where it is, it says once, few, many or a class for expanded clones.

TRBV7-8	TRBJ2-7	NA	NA	TGTGCCAGCAGCAATCCCGGGACCGGCTTTTACGAGCAGTACTTC	CASSNPGTGFYEQYF
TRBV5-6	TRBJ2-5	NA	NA	TGTGCCAGCAGCTTAGGGACGCACCGGGAGACCCAGTACTTC	CASSLGTHRETQYF
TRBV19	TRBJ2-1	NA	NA	TGTGCCAGTAGTATTGGGGAGGGGGTACCCTACAATGAGCAGTTCTTC	CASSIGEGVPYNEQFF
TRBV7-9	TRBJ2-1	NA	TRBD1	TGTGCCAGCAGGAAGACAGGGAGCTCCTACAATGAGCAGTTCTTC	CASRKTGSSYNEQFF
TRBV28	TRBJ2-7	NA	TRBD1	TGTGCCAGCACCCCGGGACAGGGGGCGAGGGAGCAGTACTTC	CASTPGQGAREQYF
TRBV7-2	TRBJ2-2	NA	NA	TGTGCCAGCAGCTTAATTTCCGGGGAGCTGTTTTTT	CASSLISGELFF
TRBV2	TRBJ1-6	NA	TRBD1	TGTGCCAGCAGTGAGGAGGGGGCTCGGTCACCCCTCCACTTT	CASSEEGARSPLHF
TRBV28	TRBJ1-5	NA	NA	TGTGCCAGCAGGCCAGACAGAGCTGGTCAGCCCCAGCATTTT	CASRPDRAGQPQHF
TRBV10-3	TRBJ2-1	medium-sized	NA	TGTGCCACCCAGGGGGGCAATGAGCAGTTCTTC	CATQGGNEQFF
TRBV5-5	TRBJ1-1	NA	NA	TGTGCCAGCAGCAGGGACACTGGGAACACTGAAGCTTTCTTT	CASSRDTGNTEAFF
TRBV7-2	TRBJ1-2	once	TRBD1	TGTGCCAGCAGTCAGGCGGGACAGGGAGCTAACTATGGCTACACCTTC	CASSQAGQGANYGYTF
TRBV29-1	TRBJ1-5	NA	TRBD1	TGCAGCGTTGAATTTCCAGGGGGTAATCAGCCCCAGCATTTT	CSVEFPGGNQPQHF
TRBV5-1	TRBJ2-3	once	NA	TGCGCCAGCAGCTTGATGTCTAGCCGAGCAGATACGCAGTATTTT	CASSLMSSRADTQYF
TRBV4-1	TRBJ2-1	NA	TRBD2	TGCGCCAGCGGAGGGGGTAGCGGGGGGGCGGGTGAGCAGTTCTTC	CASGGGSGGAGEQFF
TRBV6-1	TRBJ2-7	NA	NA	TGTGCCACCGCGGACGGACCCTACGAGCAGTACTTC	CATADGPYEQYF
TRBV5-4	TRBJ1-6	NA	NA	TGTGCCAGCAGCTTGGAGGGACCAGGTTCACCCCTCCACTTT	CASSLEGPGSPLHF
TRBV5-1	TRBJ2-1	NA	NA	TGCGCCAGCAGTTTGGGTGCGACGTTGAATGAGCAGTTCTTC	CASSLGATLNEQFF
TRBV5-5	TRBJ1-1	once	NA	TGTGCCAGCGCCCAGGGTATGAACACTGAAGCTTTCTTT	CASAQGMNTEAFF
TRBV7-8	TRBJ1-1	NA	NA	TGTGCCAGCAGCCTCCTGCGGACAAGGAACACTGAAGCTTTCTTT	CASSLLRTRNTEAFF
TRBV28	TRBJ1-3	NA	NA	TGTGCCAGCACTGGATCCCTCTCTGGAAACACCATATATTTT	CASTGSLSGNTIYF
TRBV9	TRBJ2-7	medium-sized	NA	TGTGCCAGCAGCGTAGAAGGTTCCTACGAGCAGTACTTC	CASSVEGSYEQYF
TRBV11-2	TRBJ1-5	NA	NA	TGTGCCAGCAGCTTAGGTGGGTCGGCAAATCAGCCCCAGCATTTT	CASSLGGSANQPQHF
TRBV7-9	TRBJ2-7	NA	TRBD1	TGTGCCAGCAGCTTAACAGGGGCTGTCCACGAGCAGTACTTC	CASSLTGAVHEQYF
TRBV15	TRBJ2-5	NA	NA	TGTGCCACCAGCGAGAGAGGAGAGACCCAGTACTTC	CATSERGETQYF
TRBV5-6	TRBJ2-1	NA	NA	TGTGCCAGCAGCCACCTTTGGAGCAACAATGAGCAGTTCTTC	CASSHLWSNNEQFF
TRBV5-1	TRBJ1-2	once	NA	TGCGCCAGCAGCGCCGCCCCTTGGTATGGCTACACCTTC	CASSAAPWYGYTF
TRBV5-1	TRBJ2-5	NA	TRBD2	TGCGCCAGCAGCTTGACCGAGCGGGGGATTCAAGAGACCCAGTACTTC	CASSLTERGIQETQYF
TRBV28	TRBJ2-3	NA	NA	TGTGCCAGCAATTCGCCTGAGGCAGGTCGTAACACAGATACGCAGTATTTT	CASNSPEAGRNTDTQYF
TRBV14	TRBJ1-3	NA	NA	TGTGCCAGCAGCCCTTCTGGAAACACCATATATTTT	CASSPSGNTIYF
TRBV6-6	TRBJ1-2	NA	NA	TGTGCCAGCAGCCAGACGGTTCAGGGTGGCTACACCTTC	CASSQTVQGGYTF
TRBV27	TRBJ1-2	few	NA	TGTGCCAGCAGATCGGGGGCGAATGGCTACACCTTC	CASRSGANGYTF
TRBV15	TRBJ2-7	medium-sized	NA	TGTGCCACCAGCAGAGATCCGGGCCACGAGCAGTACTTC	CATSRDPGHEQYF
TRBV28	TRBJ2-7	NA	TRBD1	TGTGCCAGCAGCGACAGGGGGGTGATCGAGCAGTACTTC	CASSDRGVIEQYF
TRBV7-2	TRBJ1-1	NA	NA	TGTGCCAGCAGCTTAAGTGCAAGGAACACTGAAGCTTTCTTT	CASSLSARNTEAFF
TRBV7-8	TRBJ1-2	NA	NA	TGTGCCAGCAGCTTATGGGGATCGGGGGCGGCTAAAGGCTACACCTTC	CASSLWGSGAAKGYTF
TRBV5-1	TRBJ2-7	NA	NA	TGCGCCAGCAGTTTCAGGGGGGGTTCCTACGAGCAGTACTTC	CASSFRGGSYEQYF
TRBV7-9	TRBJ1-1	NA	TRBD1	TGTGCCAGCAGCCCGAGTCCCGGGACAGGGACGAACACTGAAGCTTTCTTT	CASSPSPGTGTNTEAFF
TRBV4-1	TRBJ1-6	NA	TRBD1	TGCGCCAGCAGCCAGACGGGACAGGCCGCTTCCACCCTCCACTTT	CASSQTGQAASTLHF
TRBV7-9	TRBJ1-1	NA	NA	TGTGCCAGCAGCTTAGAGATAGGGAGTATCACTGAAGCTTTCTTT	CASSLEIGSITEAFF
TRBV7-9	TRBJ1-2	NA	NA	TGTGCCAGCAGGAAGGACAGTAACTATGGCTACACCTTC	CASRKDSNYGYTF
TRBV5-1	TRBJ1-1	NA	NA	TGCGCCAGCACAGGGTCTATGAACACTGAAGCTTTCTTT	CASTGSMNTEAFF
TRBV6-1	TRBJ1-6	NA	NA	TGTGCCAGCAGTGAACAAGAAGGTTTCTTTTCACCCCTCCACTTT	CASSEQEGFFSPLHF